This T cell receptor beta chain was obtained from a study of Graves' ophthalmopathy and Graves' hyperthyroidism. Study-wide results and caveats: Sensitivity reached 70.59% and specificity approximately 78% when the model predicted ophthalmopathy progression. Detection in blood was also observed for most expanded thyroid clonotypes above 0.001 frequency.

Certain patients were not enrolled. These were patients with other autoimmune diseases, uncontrolled infections, pregnancy or lactation. Thyroid ultrasound, orbital computed tomography, TRAb, serum thyroxine and clinical symptoms formed the basis of diagnosis. The CDR3 covers 15 residues. V was cut by 5 bases and J by 0 bases, with 12 bases left in between. Germline values: CDR1 SGHTA, CDR2 FQGNSA. Comment on this clonotype: Its specificity is unknown.

The study amplified TCR beta CDR3 regions using RNA transcripts. A first-round RT-PCR used HTBI primers, followed by a second-round multiplex PCR. TCRdb recomputed calls from the multiplex PCR reads with MiXCR, one row per CDR3 protein. Counted here are 650,000 to 800,000 distinct CDR3 sequences, over 40% occurring once; the ten biggest clones make up about 3.3%. The chain links TRBV7-2 to TRBJ2-3; D perhaps matches TRBD2 (6 bases). Sequenced sample: peripheral blood. This TCR came from an adult man with Graves' ophthalmopathy. CDR3 nucleotide sequence: TGTGCCAGCAGCCCCTGGGGGACTAGCACAGATACGCAGTATTTT. Translating gives CASSPWGTSTDTQYF.